This T cell receptor (beta chain) was recorded in a study of blood T cell repertoires in COVID-19. Germline-derived CDR1 and CDR2 are SGHVS and FQNEAQ. The CDR3 is 15 amino acids. J gave up 6 bases and V 5 bases, and 9 bases lay outside the gene matches. Assay used: immunoSEQ multiplex PCR; TCRdb lists only in-frame clones, some missing. The table records 100,000 or so clones, about 90% of them present only once. The V and J genes are TRBV7-8 and TRBJ2-7; 11 bases are shared with TRBD1. Source material: peripheral blood. The sequence was collected from a man aged 30 to 39 in a cohort sampled during active COVID-19. CDR3 DNA: TGTGCCAGCAGCCCAACCGGGACAGGGGGTGGCGAGCAGTACTTC. Protein sequence: CASSPTGTGGGEQYF.